One and the same sample provided the 15 T cell receptor beta chains below, sequenced in a study of T-cell reconstitution after alpha-beta-depleted transplantation in children. Molecular barcoding with unique molecular identifiers was used for the TCRbeta library. TCRdb re-derived calls from the PCR reads in MiXCR, one entry per CDR3 protein. The table shows roughly 570,000 distinct CDR3 sequences, with roughly 27% occurring only once. The sequencing here drew on PBMCs, taken before TCRalphabeta/CD19-depleted stem cell transplant. These TCRs come from a boy younger than two with Wiskott-Aldrich syndrome, due to receive a stem cell transplant.

This clonotype was counted between two and nine times. The genes are TRBV5-1 and TRBJ2-3; 7 bases agree with TRBD2. The V gene end was trimmed by 0 bases and the J gene end by 1 base; junction bases not matched to a gene: 8. CDR3 length: 17 residues. Germline CDR1 SGHRS, CDR2 YFSETQ. The chain's CDR3 is CASSLARREFGTDTQYF. The CDR3, as DNA: TGCGCCAGCAGCTTGGCCAGGCGGGAGTTCGGCACAGATACGCAGTATTTT.

In this sample, this clonotype turned up a few times. This chain uses TRBV12-3 or TRBV12-4 with TRBJ2-2, with TRBD2 matching over 8 bases. V was pared by 0 bases and J by 5 bases, with 5 bases of the junction left unmatched. The CDR3 has 16 residues. The CDR3 region has the DNA TGTGCCAGCAGTTTAGCGGCGGGACTAGTAACCGGGGAGCTGTTTTTT. The encoded protein is CASSLAAGLVTGELFF.

This clonotype turned up a few times. This sequence joins TRBV4-1 and TRBJ1-6; D possibly corresponds to TRBD1 (6 bases). The germline V and J ends were trimmed by 1 base and 9 bases, with 25 bases remaining between them. Per germline, CDR1 MGHRA and CDR2 YSYEKL. The CDR3 runs to 19 residues. CDR3 protein: CASSQAWRSGGNLGSPLHF. The DNA for the CDR3 is TGCGCCAGCAGCCAAGCCTGGCGTTCGGGGGGCAACTTGGGTTCACCCCTCCACTTT.

This chain joins TRBV10-3 and TRBJ2-5; D is possibly TRBD1 (6 bases). The CDR3 contains 14 residues. V lost 5 bases, J lost 3 bases, and 13 bases lay in between. In germline, CDR1 is ENHRY, CDR2 SYGVKD. The CDR3 is CAISIPGAKETQYF. The CDR3, as DNA: TGTGCCATCAGTATCCCAGGGGCCAAAGAGACCCAGTACTTC.

The chain employs TRBV20-1 and TRBJ2-7, with D perhaps TRBD1 (6 bases). The CDR3 spans 13 residues. Germline V CDR1 and CDR2: DFQATT, SNEGSKA (reference sequence). V was pared by 5 bases and J by 4 bases, with 15 bases between. The chain's CDR3 is CSAQTDSDYEQYF. The CDR3 DNA sequence: TGCAGTGCTCAAACGGACAGCGATTACGAGCAGTACTTC.

This clonotype came up a few times. The chain links TRBV12-3 or TRBV12-4 to TRBJ2-7, with 11 bases matching TRBD1. The CDR3 loop spans 14 amino acids. The trim removed 5 bases at V and 7 bases at J, leaving 7 bases unmatched. Here the CDR3 DNA reads TGTGCCAGCAGTGGAGGACAGGGGGCGAAGGAGCAGTACTTC. Translation: CASSGGQGAKEQYF.

This clonotype occurred a few times. This sequence joins TRBV12-3 or TRBV12-4 and TRBJ2-5, with 8 bases lining up with TRBD2. After removal of 5 bases from V and 1 base from J, the junction contained 6 bases not matched to a gene. This CDR3 is built from 15 residues. The CDR3 reads CASSPGTRVQETQYF. The CDR3 DNA reads as TGTGCCAGCAGTCCCGGGACTAGGGTCCAAGAGACCCAGTACTTC.

This clonotype turned up a few times. This chain joins TRBV27 and TRBJ2-6; D is uncertain. The CDR3 consists of 17 residues. Trimming cost V 2 bases and J 1 base, with 12 bases left between them. Germline V gene sequence: CDR1 MNHEY, CDR2 SMNVEV (reference sequence). This CDR3 is CASSLRLLASGANVLTF. The CDR3 DNA follows: TGTGCCAGCAGTTTAAGACTCCTCGCTTCTGGGGCCAACGTCCTGACTTTC.

This clonotype came up a few times. CDR3 bases: TGCGCCAGTACAGGGGCGAACACCGGGGAGCTGTTTTTT. Translating gives CASTGANTGELFF. The V gene is TRBV5-1, the J gene TRBJ2-2, with TRBD1 matching 7 bases. Germline V gene data show CDR1 as SGHRS and CDR2 as YFSETQ. The V segment lost 8 bases and the J segment 0 bases; nucleotides outside the gene matches: 1. The CDR3 sequence is 13 residues long. Variable domain in full (rest from reference TRBV5-1 and TRBJ2-2): KAGVTQTPRYLIKTRGQQVTLSCSPISGHRSVSWYQQTPGQGLQFLFEYFSETQRNKGNFPGRFSGRQFSNSRSEMNVSTLELGDSALYLCASTGANTGELFFGEGSRLTVL.

This clonotype was seen a handful of times. The CDR3 loop is CAISESSGGPSEQYF. The CDR3 nucleotides read TGTGCCATCAGTGAGTCGTCGGGAGGGCCCTCCGAGCAGTACTTC. This rearrangement joins TRBV10-3 to TRBJ2-7, with 8 bases fitting TRBD2. V dropped 0 bases and J dropped 6; count of bases not matched to a gene: 7. Germline V CDR1 and CDR2: ENHRY, SYGVKD. This CDR3 region has 15 residues.

The chain combines TRBV7-9 with TRBJ1-6, with 7 bases lining up with TRBD1. V dropped 4 bases and J dropped 9; count of bases not matched to a gene: 12. The CDR3 length is 16 residues. Germline values: CDR1 SEHNR, CDR2 FQNEAQ (reference sequence). DNA of the CDR3: TGTGCCAGCAGCTCGAATTCCGGGACAGAGGGTTCACCCCTCCACTTT. As protein: CASSSNSGTEGSPLHF.

The chain has TRBV2 and TRBJ2-7; D is possibly TRBD2 (6 bases). The CDR3 contains 15 residues. Deletions cut 2 bases from V and 4 bases from J, with 15 bases between. Germline assignment: CDR1 SNHLY and CDR2 FYNNEI. The CDR3, as DNA: TGTGCCAGCAGTGAATTTGTGGGAGGAGGTTACGAGCAGTACTTC. The encoded protein is CASSEFVGGGYEQYF.

There are a few counts of this clonotype. J is TRBJ1-4 and V is TRBV7-9, with D uncertain. CDR1 and CDR2 from the germline V gene are SEHNR and FQNEAQ (reference sequence). The germline V and J ends were trimmed by 0 bases and 8 bases, with 16 bases remaining between them. The CDR3 has 16 amino acids. The CDR3 nucleotides are TGTGCCAGCAGCTTAGCTAAGACGGGCCGTATGGAAAAACTGTTTTTT. Residues: CASSLAKTGRMEKLFF.

This clonotype was seen only a few times. The chain employs TRBV27 and TRBJ2-3, with unresolved D. Germline CDR1 MNHEY, CDR2 SMNVEV (reference sequence). The CDR3 runs to 14 residues. Trimming removed 0 bases at V and 4 bases at J, with 8 bases between. Here the CDR3 reads CASSLSTHPDTQYF. CDR3 DNA sequence: TGTGCCAGCAGTTTATCGACTCACCCAGATACGCAGTATTTT.

V usage is TRBV27 and J usage is TRBJ2-1, with TRBD2 matching 9 bases. The V gene end was trimmed by 5 bases and the J gene end by 4 bases; junction bases not matched to a gene: 6. The CDR3 covers 15 residues. In germline, CDR1 is MNHEY, CDR2 SMNVEV (reference sequence). The CDR3 DNA sequence: TGTGCCAGCAGTCAGCTAGCGGGGTATTACAATGAGCAGTTCTTC. Its translation is CASSQLAGYYNEQFF.